The 10 T cell receptor beta chains below come from one sample, sequenced in a study of blood T cell repertoires in COVID-19. Data came from immunoSEQ multiplex PCR; TCRdb stores just in-frame clones and leaves some out. This table holds over 200,000 clones, about 83% found once. Sequencing was performed on peripheral blood. The receptors were sampled from a woman in her 30s with COVID-19, enrolled during active disease.

This clone was detected only once. The rearrangement uses TRBV4-2 and TRBJ1-1; 10 bases are shared with TRBD1. This CDR3 has 16 residues. The germline gives CDR1 LGHNA, CDR2 YNFKEQ. Unmatched junction bases numbered 7, after V lost 5 bases and J lost 1 base. CDR3 sequence (DNA): TGTGCCAGCAGCAAAGGGACAGGGGCCGAGAACACTGAAGCTTTCTTT. It yields the protein CASSKGTGAENTEAFF.

The chain has TRBV5-4 and TRBJ1-1, with 7 positions matching TRBD1. The trim removed 1 base at V and 7 bases at J, leaving 4 bases unmatched. Germline lookup yields CDR1 SGHNT and CDR2 YYREEE (reference sequence). CDR3 size: 13 residues. This CDR3 is CASSLPSGGEAFF. CDR3 DNA: TGTGCCAGCAGCTTGCCCTCAGGGGGTGAAGCTTTCTTT.

Of note for this clone: Other DNA sequences in the sample encode the same CDR3. V gene TRBV11-2 combines with J gene TRBJ1-1, with a tentative D call TRBD1 (5 bases). With 1 base removed from V and 1 base from J, the gap between germline ends came to 7 bases. The CDR3 consists of 14 residues. Germline assignment: CDR1 SGHAT and CDR2 FQNNGV. The CDR3 DNA follows: TGTGCCAGCAGCTTAGGGCAGGGGAACACTGAAGCTTTCTTT. This translates into CASSLGQGNTEAFF.

CDR3: CASSLTGLAGETQYF. For the CDR3, the DNA is TGCGCCAGCAGCTTGACGGGGCTAGCGGGGGAGACCCAGTACTTC. This sequence joins TRBV5-1 and TRBJ2-5; 9 bases are a match to TRBD2. CDR1 and CDR2 (germline): SGHRS, YFSETQ. The CDR3 has 15 residues. V lost 1 base and J lost 5; bases outside the gene matches: 6.

The CDR3 sequence is CASSSGQVGSGELFF. CDR3 sequence (DNA): TGTGCCAGCAGCTCCGGACAGGTGGGCTCCGGGGAGCTGTTTTTT. The rearrangement uses TRBV7-9 and TRBJ2-2, with 7 bases identical to TRBD1. Germline V gene data show CDR1 as SEHNR and CDR2 as FQNEAQ (reference sequence). The CDR3 contains 15 residues. V gave up 4 bases and J gave up 6 bases; unmatched junction bases: 8.

V is TRBV7-6 and J is TRBJ2-3, with 7 bases lining up with TRBD1. The CDR3 is 17 amino acids. Germline CDR1 reads SGHVS; CDR2 reads FNYEAQ. V shed 1 base and J 4 bases; nucleotides not matched to a gene: 11. DNA for the CDR3: TGTGCCAGCAGCTTAGGGGGGCCGGGACAGTTATCAGATACGCAGTATTTT. Its translation is CASSLGGPGQLSDTQYF.

The chain joins TRBV18 to TRBJ1-6; D gene ambiguous. Germline V gives CDR1 KGHSH, CDR2 LQKENI. The CDR3 is made up of 15 amino acids. Trimming removed 1 base from V and 5 bases from J, with 9 bases in between. CDR3 loop: CASSPLRRDNSPLHF. CDR3 sequence (DNA): TGTGCCAGCTCACCACTGAGGCGGGATAATTCACCCCTCCACTTT.

The chain joins TRBV28 to TRBJ1-5, with no clear D. Deletions cut 6 bases from V and 9 bases from J, with 15 bases between. Germline-derived CDR1 and CDR2 are MDHEN and SYDVKM. CDR3 size: 13 residues. Written as DNA, the CDR3 is TGTGCCAGCAGCGATATAATCTTGCGGCCCCAGCATTTT. This translates into CASSDIILRPQHF. Variable domain in full (rest from reference TRBV28 and TRBJ1-5): DVKVTQSSRYLVKRTGEKVFLECVQDMDHENMFWYRQDPGLGLRLIYFSYDVKMKEKGDIPEGYSVSREKKERFSLILESASTNQTSMYLCASSDIILRPQHFGDGTRLSIL.

The V and J genes are TRBV7-3 and TRBJ1-2; 12 positions agree with TRBD1. V lost 5 bases, J lost 3 bases, and 19 bases stayed unmatched. CDR3 length: 20 residues. Per the germline V gene, CDR1 is SGHTA and CDR2 is FQGTGA. CDR3 residues: CASSGPGQGAQRGLDYGYTF. The DNA of the CDR3 is TGTGCCAGCAGCGGGCCGGGACAGGGGGCGCAGAGAGGATTAGACTATGGCTACACCTTC.

The genes are TRBV15 and TRBJ1-3; D might be TRBD1 (5 bases). This CDR3 has 16 amino acids. CDR1 LNHNV and CDR2 YYDKDF come from the germline V gene (reference sequence). The V gene lost 4 bases and the J gene lost 0 bases, with 13 bases spanning the gap. The CDR3 bases are TGTGCCACCAGCATACGTTCCGGGGGCTCTGGAAACACCATATATTTT. Protein sequence: CATSIRSGGSGNTIYF.